The rows below give T cell receptor beta chains drawn from one sample of a study of blood T cell repertoires in COVID-19. Clones were sequenced by immunoSEQ multiplex PCR, and TCRdb holds only the in-frame ones, with some missing. The sample includes approximately 140,000 clones, around four fifths of them seen just once. What was sequenced was peripheral blood. Every receptor here comes from a human donor in a cohort sampled during active COVID-19. Each CDR3 is given with its conserved first and last residue. A D gene is named only where the DNA matches it firmly. Rows may omit the clone size; those that give it use once, few, many or a size class.

J gene,clone size,D gene,V gene,CDR3 protein,CDR3 DNA
TRBJ1-5,.,.,TRBV28,CASRDNRGEGQPQHF,TGTGCCAGCAGGGACAATCGGGGGGAGGGTCAGCCCCAGCATTTT
TRBJ1-3,.,.,TRBV29-1,CSVLPQGSGNTIYF,TGCAGCGTCTTACCACAGGGCTCTGGAAACACCATATATTTT
TRBJ1-2,few,.,TRBV7-3,CASSLGQGYGYTF,TGTGCCAGCAGCTTAGGCCAGGGCTATGGCTACACCTTC
TRBJ1-5,.,TRBD1,TRBV4-3,CASSQDWTGGDQPQHF,TGCGCCAGCAGCCAAGATTGGACAGGGGGGGATCAGCCCCAGCATTTT
TRBJ1-5,.,.,TRBV10-3,CAISAEVGQPQHF,TGTGCCATCAGTGCTGAGGTTGGTCAGCCCCAGCATTTT
TRBJ2-3,.,.,TRBV7-2,CASSLSPSRADTQYF,TGTGCCAGCAGCTTATCACCTAGTCGTGCAGATACGCAGTATTTT
TRBJ1-1,.,.,TRBV18,CASSAGIRGTEAFF,TGTGCCAGCTCAGCGGGGATACGAGGAACTGAAGCTTTCTTT
TRBJ1-1,.,.,TRBV6-5,CASRPSGGLNTEAFF,TGTGCCAGCAGGCCCTCGGGGGGATTGAACACTGAAGCTTTCTTT
TRBJ2-3,.,.,TRBV11-2,CASSLELSDPRDTQYF,TGTGCCAGCAGCTTAGAATTAAGTGACCCCAGGGATACGCAGTATTTT
TRBJ2-1,once,TRBD2,TRBV6-5,CASSFLLAGGGNEQFF,TGTGCCAGCAGTTTCTTACTAGCGGGAGGTGGGAATGAGCAGTTCTTC
TRBJ2-1,.,TRBD2,TRBV2,CAGTSGYNEQFF,TGTGCCGGGACTAGCGGATACAATGAGCAGTTCTTC
TRBJ2-2,.,TRBD2,TRBV7-3,CASSLSGRNTGELFF,TGTGCCAGCAGCTTAAGCGGGAGGAACACCGGGGAGCTGTTTTTT
TRBJ2-5,.,TRBD1,TRBV10-3,CAIRETGGGETQYF,TGTGCCATCAGGGAAACAGGGGGTGGGGAGACCCAGTACTTC
TRBJ2-7,.,.,TRBV20-1,CSASTTLTGEQYF,TGCAGTGCTAGTACTACCCTTACGGGAGAGCAGTACTTC
TRBJ2-7,.,TRBD1,TRBV4-2,CASSQTGTGGYEQYF,TGTGCCAGCAGCCAGACCGGGACAGGAGGCTACGAGCAGTACTTC
TRBJ2-7,.,.,TRBV28,CASRVQGKEQYF,TGTGCCAGCAGAGTCCAGGGGAAGGAGCAGTACTTC
TRBJ2-3,.,.,TRBV5-1,CASSLGTAVSTDTQYF,TGCGCCAGCAGCTTGGGGACAGCAGTGAGCACAGATACGCAGTATTTT
TRBJ1-5,.,.,TRBV30,CAWKKGKMGSSNQPQHF,TGTGCCTGGAAAAAGGGGAAAATGGGCAGTAGCAATCAGCCCCAGCATTTT
TRBJ2-5,.,TRBD1,TRBV25-1,CASSDKLRTGGGETQYF,TGTGCCAGCAGTGACAAACTCCGGACAGGGGGGGGAGAGACCCAGTACTTC
TRBJ2-5,.,.,TRBV27,CASSFAGGTYQETQYF,TGTGCCAGCAGTTTTGCCGGCGGGACTTATCAAGAGACCCAGTACTTC
TRBJ2-7,few,TRBD1,TRBV19,CASSRAGQGSYEQYF,TGTGCCAGTAGTAGGGCGGGACAGGGATCCTACGAGCAGTACTTC
TRBJ2-2,.,TRBD1,TRBV9,CASSVVGQGVTGELFF,TGTGCCAGCAGCGTAGTGGGTCAGGGGGTCACCGGGGAGCTGTTTTTT
TRBJ2-3,.,TRBD2,TRBV6-2/TRBV6-3,CASSNAPTSGTRDTQYF,TGTGCCAGCAGTAACGCCCCGACTAGCGGGACGAGAGATACGCAGTATTTT
TRBJ2-7,.,.,TRBV5-1,CASCPRGLSYEQYF,TGCGCCAGCTGCCCCCGGGGACTCAGCTACGAGCAGTACTTC
TRBJ1-2,.,.,TRBV7-8,CASSPSAWEDGYTF,TGTGCCAGCAGCCCTTCGGCTTGGGAGGATGGCTACACCTTC
TRBJ1-4,.,.,TRBV7-9,CASSEQVINEKLFF,TGTGCCAGCAGCGAACAGGTGATAAATGAAAAACTGTTTTTT
TRBJ2-3,few,.,TRBV5-1,CASSLGGGRGGTDTQYF,TGCGCCAGCAGCCTTGGCGGTGGGAGAGGTGGCACAGATACGCAGTATTTT
TRBJ1-2,.,.,TRBV19,CASISGGENYGYTF,TGTGCCAGTATTTCAGGAGGGGAGAACTATGGCTACACCTTC
TRBJ1-1,.,TRBD1,TRBV12-3/TRBV12-4,CASSTFGQGAAFF,TGTGCCAGCAGTACATTCGGACAGGGCGCGGCTTTCTTT
TRBJ2-1,.,.,TRBV11-3,CASSQWSGPYNEQFF,TGTGCCAGCAGCCAATGGAGCGGACCCTACAATGAGCAGTTCTTC
TRBJ1-1,.,.,TRBV6-6,CASRLAMNTEAFF,TGTGCCAGCAGATTAGCCATGAACACTGAAGCTTTCTTT
TRBJ2-2,.,TRBD1,TRBV6-5,CASSTTGGLTGELFF,TGTGCCAGCAGTACCACAGGGGGCTTGACCGGGGAGCTGTTTTTT
TRBJ2-7,.,.,TRBV5-4,CASSSPTGTIYF,TGTGCCAGCAGCTCCCCGACAGGCACGATCTACTTC
TRBJ1-2,once,.,TRBV5-5,CASSLWGDGYTF,TGTGCCAGCAGCTTGTGGGGAGATGGCTACACCTTC
TRBJ2-7,.,TRBD2,TRBV18,CASSPPTSGHYEQYF,TGTGCCAGCTCACCACCGACTAGCGGACACTACGAGCAGTACTTC
TRBJ1-2,.,TRBD1,TRBV29-1,CSVEGTEHGYTF,TGCAGCGTTGAGGGGACAGAGCATGGCTACACCTTC
TRBJ1-1,.,.,TRBV5-8,CASSKTVNTEAFF,TGTGCCAGCAGCAAGACAGTAAACACTGAAGCTTTCTTT
TRBJ2-1,once,.,TRBV5-1,CASAQGRGVRDEQFF,TGCGCCAGCGCACAGGGACGGGGGGTTAGAGATGAGCAGTTCTTC
TRBJ2-1,.,TRBD2,TRBV6-6,CASSPHLGLAGGPEQFF,TGTGCCAGCAGTCCCCATTTGGGACTAGCGGGAGGGCCTGAACAGTTCTTC
TRBJ2-1,few,TRBD2,TRBV12-5,CASGTGTSGWNEQFF,TGTGCTAGTGGTACCGGGACTAGCGGATGGAATGAGCAGTTCTTC
TRBJ2-1,once,.,TRBV12-3/TRBV12-4,CASSQGSEQFF,TGTGCCAGCAGTCAGGGTAGTGAGCAGTTCTTC
TRBJ2-5,.,TRBD2,TRBV3-1/TRBV3-2,CASSQEAGTSRTQYF,TGTGCCAGCAGCCAAGAAGCCGGGACTAGCCGGACCCAGTACTTC
TRBJ2-1,.,.,TRBV30,CAWSVSHEQFF,TGTGCCTGGAGTGTAAGCCATGAGCAGTTCTTC
TRBJ2-3,.,TRBD2,TRBV5-1,CASGGLGTSGFSTDTQYF,TGCGCCAGCGGTGGCCTCGGGACTAGCGGGTTTAGCACAGATACGCAGTATTTT
TRBJ2-3,.,TRBD2,TRBV5-4,CASSSSSGSTDTQYF,TGTGCCAGCAGCTCCTCTAGCGGAAGCACAGATACGCAGTATTTT
TRBJ2-7,.,.,TRBV3-1/TRBV3-2,CASSQQAGIFYEQYF,TGTGCCAGCAGCCAACAGGCGGGGATATTCTACGAGCAGTACTTC
TRBJ2-1,few,TRBD1,TRBV10-3,CAIKGAAGTYNEQFF,TGTGCCATCAAGGGGGCTGCCGGCACCTACAATGAGCAGTTCTTC
TRBJ1-5,.,TRBD1,TRBV7-8,CASSEDRGLFNQPQHF,TGTGCCAGCAGCGAGGACAGGGGGCTCTTCAATCAGCCCCAGCATTTT
TRBJ1-2,.,TRBD1,TRBV19,CASSFRDRDYGYTF,TGTGCCAGTAGTTTCCGGGACAGAGACTATGGCTACACCTTC
TRBJ2-1,few,TRBD2,TRBV4-1,CASSQYGLAGDNEQFF,TGCGCCAGCAGCCAATACGGACTAGCGGGAGACAATGAGCAGTTCTTC
TRBJ1-1,.,.,TRBV6-5,CASSFSDRNTEAFF,TGTGCCAGCAGTTTTTCCGACAGGAACACTGAAGCTTTCTTT
TRBJ2-5,few,.,TRBV29-1,CSVSVSPRETQYF,TGCAGCGTTAGCGTCAGCCCTCGGGAGACCCAGTACTTC
TRBJ2-5,.,.,TRBV4-1,CASSQTPDGGRAWETQYF,TGCGCCAGCAGCCAAACCCCGGACGGGGGGCGGGCCTGGGAGACCCAGTACTTC